These 10 T cell receptor beta chains came from one sample sequenced in a study of Graves' ophthalmopathy and Graves' hyperthyroidism. Amplification from RNA transcripts yielded the TCR beta CDR3 regions. RT-PCR was first run with HTBI primers, then multiplex PCR in a second round. One entry per CDR3 protein, called by TCRdb with MiXCR from the multiplex PCR reads. The table lists around 600,000 distinct CDR3 sequences, roughly 41% of them singletons. Sequenced material: peripheral blood. These receptors were taken from an adult man with Graves' ophthalmopathy.

Many counts were recorded for this clonotype. This sequence joins TRBV10-3 and TRBJ2-7; D not resolved. CDR1 is ENHRY and CDR2 is SYGVKD in the germline V gene. The CDR3 runs to 15 residues. The V and J ends lost 0 bases and 4 bases respectively, with 13 bases between them. The CDR3 coding sequence is TGTGCCATCAGTGAGTCGACAAACTCCTATTACGAGCAGTACTTC. The encoded protein is CAISESTNSYYEQYF.

The chain links TRBV30 to TRBJ1-2; 8 bases agree with TRBD1. The CDR3 sequence is 14 residues long. The V and J ends lost 5 bases and 5 bases, in that order; junction bases with no gene match: 10. Looked up from germline, CDR1 is GTSNPN and CDR2 is SVGIG (reference sequence). The CDR3 sequence is CAWSGQGLGYGYTF. The CDR3 DNA is TGTGCCTGGTCCGGACAGGGTTTGGGGTATGGCTACACCTTC. Supplemented by reference TRBV30 and TRBJ1-2, the full variable domain reads SQTIHQWPATLVQPVGSPLSLECTVEGTSNPNLYWYRQAAGRGLQLLFYSVGIGQISSEVPQNLSASRPQDRQFILSSKKLLLSDSGFYLCAWSGQGLGYGYTFGSGTRLTVV.

A word on this clonotype: A read error may be the cause here, since a much bigger clone is one base away. V is TRBV2 and J is TRBJ2-7; TRBD1 might be the D (6 bases). The CDR3 is made up of 15 amino acids. In germline, CDR1 is SNHLY, CDR2 FYNNEI. CDR3 coding DNA: TGTGCCAGCAGTGGAACAGGGAACAGGGCAGACGAGCAGTGCTTC. It encodes CASSGTGNRADEQCF.

This clonotype was counted many times. The chain links TRBV20-1 to TRBJ1-1; D call uncertain. Trimming shortened V by 3 bases and J by 1 base, and 6 bases separated the two germline ends. The CDR3 contains 12 residues. Germline lookup yields CDR1 DFQATT and CDR2 SNEGSKA (reference sequence). CDR3 sequence reads: CSARRGNTEAFF. The CDR3 DNA reads as TGCAGTGCTAGGCGTGGGAACACTGAAGCTTTCTTT.

V gene TRBV10-2 combines with J gene TRBJ1-2; D gene unclear. The ends were cut back, 3 bases at V and 6 bases at J, with 11 bases in the middle. Germline V CDR1 and CDR2: WSHSY, SAAADI. The CDR3 has 13 residues. The CDR3 region is CASSDVPGDGYTF. In DNA, the CDR3 is TGCGCCAGCAGTGATGTCCCGGGAGATGGCTACACCTTC.

The chain links TRBV7-6 to TRBJ1-2; D perhaps matches TRBD1 (5 bases). Germline lookup yields CDR1 SGHVS and CDR2 FNYEAQ. The CDR3 runs 17 residues. V was trimmed by 2 bases and J by 1 base, leaving 17 bases between them. In DNA form, the CDR3 reads TGTGCCAGCAGCTTAAGCGGCGGAGGGGTCTTTAACTATGGCTACACCTTC. Encoded protein: CASSLSGGGVFNYGYTF.

V usage is TRBV19 and J usage is TRBJ1-1, with TRBD1 identical over 7 bases. This CDR3 has 17 residues. CDR1 LNHDA and CDR2 SQIVND come from the germline V gene (reference sequence). The V and J ends lost 11 bases and 5 bases, in that order; junction bases with no gene match: 23. The CDR3 DNA reads TGTGCCGGCAGGGGGACGGCAGTTACTAACTCGTGGACTGAAGCTTTCTTT. This gives the protein CAGRGTAVTNSWTEAFF.

This clonotype came up once. The CDR3 DNA follows: TGTGCCAGCTCACCATACCCGGGCCCAACTAATGAAAAACTGTTTTTT. Protein: CASSPYPGPTNEKLFF. This chain uses TRBV25-1 with TRBJ1-4, with D uncertain. The CDR3 contains 16 residues. Germline V CDR1 and CDR2: MGHDK, SYGVNS. V lost 8 bases and J 0 bases, leaving 16 bases between the germline ends. Filled out from reference TRBV25-1 and TRBJ1-4, the complete variable domain reads EADIYQTPRYLVIGTGKKITLECSQTMGHDKMYWYQQDPGMELHLIHYSYGVNSTEKGDLSSESTVSRIRTEHFPLTLESARPSHTSQYLCASSPYPGPTNEKLFFGSGTQLSVL.

The chain recombines TRBV10-3 with TRBJ2-2; D gene ambiguous. Between the trimmed V and J ends, which lost 3 bases and 1 base, there was a span of 12 bases. In germline, CDR1 is ENHRY, CDR2 SYGVKD. The CDR3 runs 16 residues. CDR3 sequence: CAISDCGRRNTGELFF. CDR3 bases: TGTGCCATCAGTGACTGCGGTCGACGGAACACCGGGGAGCTGTTTTTT.

This clonotype was recorded many times. This rearrangement joins TRBV12-3 or TRBV12-4 to TRBJ1-3; D remains ambiguous. The V gene lost 5 bases and the J gene lost 4 bases, with 0 bases spanning the gap. The CDR3 consists of 10 residues. DNA for the CDR3: TGTGCCAGCAGTGGAAACACCATATATTTT. Translation gives CASSGNTIYF.